This T cell receptor (beta chain) was sequenced during a study of T cells in narcolepsy. Study observations and caveats: Autoreactive clone sequences were missing from some blood memory CD4+ repertoires. Blood of same and different patients, but not healthy controls, reportedly held recurring autoreactive clonotypes.

This clone was detected once. Antigen: not known. Method: immunoSEQ multiplex PCR; TCRdb's copy keeps in-frame clones and lacks some. The sample has fewer than 40,000 clones, more than 75% seen once. CDR1 is LGHNA, CDR2 YSLEER, per germline. CDR3 size: 16 residues. V was pared by 1 base and J by 3 bases, with 14 bases between. V is TRBV4-3 and J is TRBJ2-3; D is unresolved. The TCR originated in a human donor with narcolepsy. The sequencing input was CD45RA- memory CD4+ T cells from PBMCs. The CDR3 DNA sequence: TGCGCCAGCAGCCAAGGCCTCGGCAGGACGACAGATACGCAGTATTTT. This gives the protein CASSQGLGRTTDTQYF.